A single sample is the source of the 6 T cell receptor beta chains below, sequenced in a study of tumor-infiltrating lymphocytes in glioblastoma multiforme (dated by TCRdb to about 2017). This sample was sequenced with an Illumina HiSeq 2500. Using a modified ARM-PCR protocol with multiple V-beta primers and a C-beta primer, the team built TCRB libraries from RNA through three nested multiplex PCR rounds. The public reads were reprocessed in TCRdb via fastp at Q25 and MiXCR, keeping in-frame beta chains. Each CDR3 protein gets just one entry, which takes the most common genes and DNA from the rows behind it. This sample comprises 13,000 or so distinct CDR3 sequences, almost 65% of them detected only once. The top ten constitute around 30% of the sample. The sequencing sample was made of brain tumor tissue. Receptors were obtained from a male donor with glioblastoma.

Concerning this clonotype itself: A read error may account for a junction end that differs from germline. The V and J genes are TRBV10-3 and TRBJ1-2; TRBD1 agrees at 11 bases. CDR1 and CDR2 from the germline V gene are ENHRY and SYGVKD. CDR3 length: 17 residues. CDR3 residues: CAIGESDRGPLNYGYTF. In DNA, the CDR3 is TGTGCCATCGGTGAGTCGGACAGGGGGCCCCTTAACTATGGCTACACCTTC.

This clonotype is categorized as medium-sized (0.01 to 0.1%). The rearrangement uses TRBV6-1 and TRBJ2-2; no clear D. Trimming pared 6 bases from V and 1 base from J, leaving 9 bases between. The length of the CDR3 is 14 residues. Germline lookup yields CDR1 MNHNS and CDR2 SASEGT. The CDR3 DNA follows: TGTGCCAGCAGATTGGCGGAGAACACCGGGGAGCTGTTTTTT. This gives the protein CASRLAENTGELFF.

This clonotype was detected only once. At one boundary the junction diverges from the germline segment, which might be a read error. The rearrangement links TRBV29-1 to TRBJ2-5; possible D gene TRBD2, 5 bases. The germline V gene encodes CDR1 SQVTM and CDR2 ANQGSEA. The CDR3 is 14 amino acids. The DNA of the CDR3 is TGCGGCGTTGGAGGCTGGGAGTTACAGGAGACCCAGTACTTC. Translating it yields CGVGGWELQETQYF.

This chain joins TRBV29-1 and TRBJ1-1; no definite D call. Per germline, CDR1 SQVTM and CDR2 ANQGSEA. The V end was cut by 3 bases, the J end by 11 bases, with 16 bases between. The length of the CDR3 is 12 residues. The CDR3 loop is CSVDWLGYEAFF. The CDR3, as DNA: TGCAGCGTTGATTGGCTTGGGTATGAGGCTTTCTTT.

In this sample, this clonotype turned up many times. Because it lacks the conserved phenylalanine or tryptophan at the end, this CDR3 is likely a read error. The chain recombines TRBV11-2 with TRBJ2-7; D may be TRBD2 (5 bases). V was shortened by 5 bases and J by 2 bases, with 10 bases between the two germline ends. The CDR3 spans 13 residues. The germline gives CDR1 SGHAT, CDR2 FQNNGV. CDR3 loop: CASSPWETYEQYS. The CDR3 coding sequence is TGTGCCAGCAGCCCTTGGGAGACCTACGAGCAGTACTCC.

This clonotype was found once. The junction and the germline gene differ at one end; a read error may be behind it. J is TRBJ2-2 and V is TRBV10-3; possible D gene TRBD1, 5 bases. CDR1 ENHRY and CDR2 SYGVKD come from the germline V gene. CDR3 length equals 13 residues. CDR3 bases: TGTCCCATCTGCAGGGCGGCCACCGGGGAGCTGTTTTTT. This sequence encodes CPICRAATGELFF.